This T cell receptor beta chain was retrieved from a study of blood T cell repertoires in COVID-19. Study as a whole: Sites in the United States, Italy and Spain provided acute and convalescent COVID-19 samples. Nucleic acid was either cDNA or gDNA, and it came from T cells, B-cell-depleted T cells, or PBMCs.

In the source study's methods: Estimates of nucleated cell counts were drawn from the amplification of reference gene primers. The repertoire was sequenced with immunoSEQ multiplex PCR; TCRdb's copy has only in-frame clones and lacks some. Clonal size and the V and J genes are those of that table, whereas D and trimming came from the DNA. The table has about 160,000 clones, 80% seen once. Cohorts were determined from participant-reported clinical history. V lost 0 bases to trimming and J lost 7 bases, with 18 bases between them. Germline V gene lookup returns CDR1 LGHDT and CDR2 YNNKEL (reference sequence). The CDR3 totals 16 residues.

This TCR derives from a man aged 40-50 years who had recovered from COVID-19. The specimen was PBMCs or T cells enriched from blood (not recorded which). The chain couples TRBV3-1 (or the pseudogene TRBV3-2) to TRBJ2-5, with D possibly being TRBD2 (5 bases). In DNA, the CDR3 is TGTGCCAGCAGCCAAGAGACGGCCAGGCCCGGGGTGACCCAGTACTTC. The encoded protein is CASSQETARPGVTQYF.